The clone carrying this TCR beta chain was seen a handful of times. At the DNA level, this CDR3 is encoded by other sequences in the same sample as well. This CDR3 region has 12 residues. V dropped 3 bases and J dropped 1 base, with 6 bases sitting between them. Per germline, CDR1 SQVTM and CDR2 ANQGSEA. Investigators isolated RNA and reverse transcribed it into cDNA to act as the sequencing template. The data were produced by immunoSEQ multiplex PCR, yet TCRdb's version contains in-frame clones alone and is incomplete. The table lists over 150,000 clones, roughly three fifths of them singletons. The treatment denotes: oral pan-JAK inhibitor, 5-10 mg twice daily. This sample stems from a study of CD8+ T cells in alopecia areata.

The receptor's source is a human donor with alopecia areata. The chain has TRBV29-1 and TRBJ1-1, with a possible D match to TRBD1 (5 bases). The sample in question was CD8+ T cells sorted from blood, obtained at week 24, from a patient treated with tofacitinib. CDR3 sequence reads: CSVDRENTEAFF. The CDR3 nucleotides are TGCAGCGTTGACAGGGAGAACACTGAAGCTTTCTTT.